These 18 T cell receptor beta chains share one sample of origin, sequenced in a study of cytomegalovirus exposure and HLA in healthy donors. The study ran its PCR with 60 Vbeta and 13 Jbeta primers. Sequencing was performed with immunoSEQ multiplex PCR; in TCRdb, only in-frame clones are kept and a portion is missing. The table shows more than 110,000 clones, with roughly 80% occurring only once. Sequenced sample: PBMCs. These receptors were collected from a female donor in good health and CMV-seronegative.

Regarding this clone: This CDR3 is also generated by other DNA sequences in the sample. The chain recombines TRBV5-1 with TRBJ2-7, with 12 bases matching TRBD1. The CDR3 loop spans 14 amino acids. The ends lost 4 bases at V and 4 bases at J; junction bases unmatched: 3. From germline, CDR1 is SGHRS and CDR2 YFSETQ. In nucleotides, the CDR3 is TGCGCCAGCAGCCTGGGACAGGGGGCTTACGAGCAGTACTTC. Its protein product is CASSLGQGAYEQYF.

The rearrangement joins TRBV4-1 to TRBJ1-1, with D perhaps TRBD1 (5 bases). The CDR3 runs to 17 residues. Germline CDR1 MGHRA, CDR2 YSYEKL. The germline V and J ends were trimmed by 3 bases and 1 base, with 18 bases remaining between them. The CDR3 DNA reads as TGCGCCAGCAGCCATGAATGGGTTAGACAGACGAACACTGAAGCTTTCTTT. It translates to CASSHEWVRQTNTEAFF.

This chain joins TRBV9 and TRBJ1-1; 8 nucleotides line up with TRBD1. The V and J ends lost 3 bases and 5 bases, in that order; junction bases with no gene match: 6. The germline V gene encodes CDR1 SGDLS and CDR2 YYNGEE. The CDR3 is made up of 14 amino acids. CDR3 loop: CASSARTGITEAFF. The CDR3 DNA reads as TGTGCCAGCAGCGCACGGACAGGGATAACTGAAGCTTTCTTT.

The genes are TRBV7-6 and TRBJ1-1; D is uncertain. Germline-derived CDR1 and CDR2 are SGHVS and FNYEAQ. The CDR3 totals 14 residues. Trimming took 8 bases from V and 2 from J, leaving 15 bases between them. CDR3 region: CASAPGKGNTEAFF. The CDR3 DNA reads as TGTGCCAGCGCTCCGGGGAAAGGAAACACTGAAGCTTTCTTT.

This clone was counted a single time. The chain joins TRBV9 to TRBJ2-3; 8 bases match TRBD2. Germline loops: CDR1 SGDLS, CDR2 YYNGEE. The CDR3 loop spans 17 amino acids. V dropped 3 bases and J dropped 5; count of bases not matched to a gene: 14. The CDR3: CASSAHPRVAGIDTQYF. Written as DNA, the CDR3 is TGTGCCAGCAGCGCCCATCCGCGGGTAGCGGGGATAGATACGCAGTATTTT.

The chain employs TRBV19 and TRBJ2-5; TRBD1 aligns across 7 bases. The V segment lost 5 bases and the J segment 0 bases; nucleotides outside the gene matches: 3. There are 14 residues in the CDR3. CDR1 and CDR2 (germline): LNHDA, SQIVND (reference sequence). In DNA form, the CDR3 reads TGTGCCAGTAGTCTGACAGGGTACCAAGAGACCCAGTACTTC. It translates to CASSLTGYQETQYF. The variable domain in full, with the rest retrieved from reference TRBV19 and TRBJ2-5, is DGGITQSPKYLFRKEGQNVTLSCEQNLNHDAMYWYRQDPGQGLRLIYYSQIVNDFQKGDIAEGYSVSREKKESFPLTVTSAQKNPTAFYLCASSLTGYQETQYFGPGTRLLVL.

This chain joins TRBV10-3 and TRBJ2-5, with 7 bases matching TRBD2. Germline CDR1 is ENHRY and CDR2 is SYGVKD. The CDR3 sequence is 15 residues long. The V segment lost 0 bases and the J segment 0 bases; nucleotides outside the gene matches: 1. As DNA, the CDR3 is TGTGCCATCAGTGAGTCGGGAGGGAACCAAGAGACCCAGTACTTC. Translated: CAISESGGNQETQYF.

V is TRBV6-5 and J is TRBJ2-7; 7 nucleotides line up with TRBD2. This CDR3 has 13 amino acids. CDR1 MNHEY and CDR2 SVGAGI come from the germline V gene. J gave up 3 bases and V 11 bases, and 10 bases lay outside the gene matches. The CDR3: CAASTSPHYEQYF. CDR3 DNA sequence: TGTGCCGCTTCGACTAGCCCTCACTACGAGCAGTACTTC.

The genes are TRBV7-8 and TRBJ1-5, with D possibly TRBD1 on 6 matching bases. The length of the CDR3 is 16 residues. V gave up 4 bases and J gave up 2 bases, with 15 bases separating them. Germline CDR1 reads SGHVS; CDR2 reads FQNEAQ. CDR3 sequence: CASSWDTEYGNQPQHF. The CDR3, as DNA: TGTGCCAGCAGCTGGGACACCGAATATGGCAATCAGCCCCAGCATTTT.

The V and J genes are TRBV19 and TRBJ1-2; D possibly corresponds to TRBD1 (5 bases). Germline CDR1 reads LNHDA; CDR2 reads SQIVND (reference sequence). The CDR3 totals 14 residues. The ends were cut back, 5 bases at V and 3 bases at J, with 13 bases in the middle. This CDR3 is CASSAHGGDYGYTF. CDR3 DNA: TGTGCCAGTAGTGCCCACGGGGGTGACTATGGCTACACCTTC.

The rearrangement links TRBV5-6 to TRBJ2-2; tentatively, D is TRBD1 (5 bases). This CDR3 has 17 residues. V shed 0 bases and J shed 3 bases, with 15 bases lying between them. Germline loops: CDR1 SGHDT, CDR2 YYEEEE. CDR3: CASSLGAWQGYTGELFF. For the CDR3, the DNA is TGTGCCAGCAGCTTGGGAGCTTGGCAGGGATACACCGGGGAGCTGTTTTTT. The full variable domain, its missing parts supplied by reference TRBV5-6 and TRBJ2-2, is DAGVTQSPTHLIKTRGQQVTLRCSPKSGHDTVSWYQQALGQGPQFIFQYYEEEERQRGNFPDRFSGHQFPNYSSELNVNALLLGDSALYLCASSLGAWQGYTGELFFGEGSRLTVL.

The genes are TRBV5-1 and TRBJ1-3; D gene unclear. Trimming removed 3 bases at V and 0 bases at J, with 10 bases between. The CDR3 length is 15 residues. Germline assignment: CDR1 SGHRS and CDR2 YFSETQ. CDR3 sequence (DNA): TGCGCCAGCAGCTCCCAGTTCAACTCTGGAAACACCATATATTTT. Amino acid sequence: CASSSQFNSGNTIYF.

CDR3 residues: CASSAPQAGPYGYTF. In nucleotides, the CDR3 is TGTGCCAGCAGCGCCCCGCAGGCAGGCCCCTATGGCTACACCTTC. The rearrangement links TRBV9 to TRBJ1-2; D unclear. Trimming pared 3 bases from V and 4 bases from J, leaving 16 bases between. Germline V lookup: CDR1 SGDLS, CDR2 YYNGEE. This CDR3 contains 15 residues. Full variable domain (remainder filled in from reference TRBV9 and TRBJ1-2): DSGVTQTPKHLITATGQRVTLRCSPRSGDLSVYWYQQSLDQGLQFLIQYYNGEERAKGNILERFSAQQFPDLHSELNLSSLELGDSALYFCASSAPQAGPYGYTFGSGTRLTVV.

This clone turned up a few times. V and J are TRBV4-3 and TRBJ2-7; 7 nucleotides match TRBD1. The CDR3 consists of 17 residues. Germline V gene lookup returns CDR1 LGHNA and CDR2 YSLEER. With 0 bases clipped from V and 4 bases from J, the junction kept 12 bases outside the gene matches. This CDR3 reads CASSQDYLGARGYEQYF. CDR3 nucleotides: TGCGCCAGCAGCCAAGATTATTTGGGGGCCAGGGGGTACGAGCAGTACTTC.

V is TRBV7-9 and J is TRBJ2-1; D remains unclear. The CDR3 has 11 residues. Germline CDR1 SEHNR, CDR2 FQNEAQ (reference sequence). Between the trimmed V and J ends, which lost 6 bases and 10 bases, there was a span of 10 bases. In DNA form, the CDR3 reads TGTGCCAGCAGTCTCGGAGTGGAGCAGTTCTTC. It encodes CASSLGVEQFF.

The chain couples TRBV7-2 to TRBJ2-1, with a tentative D call TRBD1 (6 bases). Trimming left V 5 bases short and J 9 bases short, with 20 bases between. The CDR3 length is 15 residues. Germline V gene sequence: CDR1 SGHTA, CDR2 FQGNSA. CDR3 amino acids: CASSRDRDTIGEQFF. DNA of the CDR3: TGTGCCAGCAGCAGAGACCGGGACACCATAGGTGAGCAGTTCTTC.

The chain carries TRBV6-5 and TRBJ2-5; D perhaps matches TRBD2 (6 bases). The CDR3 extends over 13 amino acids. Germline CDR1 reads MNHEY; CDR2 reads SVGAGI. V lost 5 bases and J 9 bases, leaving 16 bases between the germline ends. The CDR3 sequence: CASSAGTSVSQYF. The CDR3 DNA reads as TGTGCCAGCAGTGCCGGGACTTCTGTCTCCCAGTACTTC.

The chain links TRBV10-2 to TRBJ2-1; a possible D gene is TRBD1 (5 bases). This CDR3 is 12 amino acids long. The germline CDR1 and CDR2 sequences are WSHSY and SAAADI. Trimming pared 6 bases from V and 10 bases from J, leaving 13 bases between. The CDR3 DNA sequence: TGCGCCAGCAGCAGGGTCGGCGACGAGCAGTTCTTC. It yields the protein CASSRVGDEQFF.